The 21 T cell receptor beta chains below all came from one sample that was sequenced in a study of cytomegalovirus exposure and HLA in healthy donors (dated by TCRdb to between 2016 and 2019). The library came from the immunoSEQ multiplex PCR assay. For the multiplex PCR, a mixture combining 60 forward primers for TCR Vbeta segments and 13 reverse primers for TCR Jbeta segments was used. What TCRdb holds here is the immuneACCESS table cut down to in-frame rearrangements. Part of the clones is not present; checked against another copy, under half of the missing clones reflect an unresolved V gene, and the others are unexplained. The sample table contains around 130,000 clones; only one count was recorded for roughly 70% of them. The ten largest clones capture over 5% of the sample. The sample consisted of PBMCs. These receptors originate from a man aged 35 to 55 in good health and CMV-seropositive.

The chain has TRBV6-5 and TRBJ2-2, with TRBD2 matching over 9 bases. Germline values: CDR1 MNHEY, CDR2 SVGAGI. This CDR3 has 13 residues. V dropped 11 bases and J dropped 2; count of bases not matched to a gene: 3. As DNA, the CDR3 is TGTGCCGTAGCGGGGGATAACACCGGGGAGCTGTTTTTT. Protein: CAVAGDNTGELFF.

CDR3 region: CASSIVASGGNEQFF. The CDR3 DNA reads TGTGCCAGTAGTATCGTGGCTAGCGGGGGGAATGAGCAGTTCTTC. This chain uses TRBV19 with TRBJ2-1; 11 nucleotides agree with TRBD2. Germline CDR1 reads LNHDA; CDR2 reads SQIVND (reference sequence). The CDR3 length is 15 residues. Germline trimming cut 3 bases from V and 7 bases from J; bases unmatched to any gene: 5.

The chain combines TRBV5-1 with TRBJ1-4; 8 positions match TRBD1. After removal of 7 bases from V and 8 bases from J, the junction contained 13 bases not matched to a gene. CDR1 is SGHRS, CDR2 YFSETQ, per germline. The CDR3 has 15 amino acids. CDR3 nucleotide sequence: TGCGCCAGCCAGGAGGCAGGGGGCGCAAAAGAAAAACTGTTTTTT. Translation gives CASQEAGGAKEKLFF.

In this sample, this clone turned up a few times. The chain links TRBV7-6 to TRBJ1-5; D call uncertain. This CDR3 is 16 amino acids long. Germline CDR1 is SGHVS and CDR2 is FNYEAQ. V lost 5 bases and J 0 bases, leaving 14 bases between the germline ends. In DNA form, the CDR3 reads TGTGCCAGCAGCCAAGAGGGAGTTAATAGCAATCAGCCCCAGCATTTT. This encodes CASSQEGVNSNQPQHF.

The gene calls are TRBV7-6 and TRBJ1-1, with D hard to call. Germline V gene sequence: CDR1 SGHVS, CDR2 FNYEAQ. V lost 1 base and J 1 base, leaving 4 bases between the germline ends. The CDR3 consists of 13 residues. DNA of the CDR3: TGTGCCAGCAGCTTAGGGGCGAACACTGAAGCTTTCTTT. Encoded protein: CASSLGANTEAFF.

The rearrangement links TRBV5-5 to TRBJ2-1; 9 bases map to TRBD2. This CDR3 has 15 residues. In germline, CDR1 is SGHKS, CDR2 YYEKEE (reference sequence). V shed 0 bases, J shed 4 bases, and the junction held 2 bases outside the gene matches. CDR3 residues: CASSLASGIYNEQFF. The CDR3 region has the DNA TGTGCCAGCAGCTTGGCTAGCGGGATTTACAATGAGCAGTTCTTC.

This chain connects TRBV10-3 to TRBJ1-2, with 8 bases matching TRBD1. CDR3 length: 12 residues. Germline CDR1 ENHRY, CDR2 SYGVKD. The J segment lost 7 bases and the V segment lost 7 bases, leaving 5 bases of the junction unmatched. The chain's CDR3 is CAITSGTGGYTF. CDR3 coding DNA: TGTGCCATCACCTCCGGGACAGGTGGCTACACCTTC.

This clone came up a few times. The chain has TRBV28 and TRBJ1-1; no firm D call. Germline V CDR1 and CDR2: MDHEN, SYDVKM. The ends were cut back, 9 bases at V and 1 base at J, with 12 bases in the middle. The CDR3 is 13 amino acids. CDR3 bases: TGTGCCAGTCAGAGGTTGAGGAACACTGAAGCTTTCTTT. Translated: CASQRLRNTEAFF. The full variable domain, in which reference TRBV28 and TRBJ1-1 provide the parts outside the CDR3, is DVKVTQSSRYLVKRTGEKVFLECVQDMDHENMFWYRQDPGLGLRLIYFSYDVKMKEKGDIPEGYSVSREKKERFSLILESASTNQTSMYLCASQRLRNTEAFFGQGTRLTVV.

Only one count was recorded for this clone. The chain combines TRBV7-9 with TRBJ2-3; possibly TRBD1 for D (7 bases). This CDR3 spans 15 amino acids. V shed 8 bases and J shed 0 bases, with 15 bases lying between them. The germline CDR1 and CDR2 sequences are SEHNR and FQNEAQ (reference sequence). CDR3 nucleotide sequence: TGTGCCAGCGGCCTGACAGGGACTAGCACAGATACGCAGTATTTT. Its translation is CASGLTGTSTDTQYF.

This chain connects TRBV9 to TRBJ1-2; D is perhaps TRBD1 (5 bases). Trimming took off 0 bases at V and 4 bases at J, with 13 bases between the two ends. Germline V gives CDR1 SGDLS, CDR2 YYNGEE. The CDR3 loop spans 15 amino acids. The CDR3 region has the DNA TGTGCCAGCAGCGTAGAGGTCGGCAGGGCCTATGGCTACACCTTC. This gives the protein CASSVEVGRAYGYTF. The full variable domain, its missing parts supplied by reference TRBV9 and TRBJ1-2, is DSGVTQTPKHLITATGQRVTLRCSPRSGDLSVYWYQQSLDQGLQFLIQYYNGEERAKGNILERFSAQQFPDLHSELNLSSLELGDSALYFCASSVEVGRAYGYTFGSGTRLTVV.

The rearrangement uses TRBV16 and TRBJ2-7; D not certain. CDR1 and CDR2 from the germline V gene are KGHSY and FQNENV. CDR3 length equals 14 residues. V was cut by 0 bases and J by 4 bases, with 10 bases left in between. The CDR3 region has the DNA TGTGCCAGCAGCCAATCGCAGGATCGGTACGAGCAGTACTTC. Its protein product is CASSQSQDRYEQYF.

J is TRBJ1-2 and V is TRBV14; 8 positions agree with TRBD1. CDR3 length: 15 residues. The germline V gene has CDR1 SGHDN and CDR2 FVKESK. Germline trimming cut 0 bases from V and 4 bases from J; bases unmatched to any gene: 4. CDR3 region: CASSQDNRGAYGYTF. The CDR3 bases are TGTGCCAGCAGCCAAGATAACAGGGGGGCCTATGGCTACACCTTC.

The V gene is TRBV29-1, the J gene TRBJ1-5; D perhaps matches TRBD1 (6 bases). The CDR3 consists of 13 residues. Trimming removed 7 bases at V and 6 bases at J, with 16 bases between. Per the germline V gene, CDR1 is SQVTM and CDR2 is ANQGSEA. The CDR3 here is CSGNPGDGQPQHF. The DNA of the CDR3 is TGCAGCGGGAACCCAGGGGACGGTCAGCCCCAGCATTTT.

This clone was counted between two and nine times. The chain joins TRBV30 to TRBJ1-1, with a tentative D call TRBD1 (6 bases). Germline lookup yields CDR1 GTSNPN and CDR2 SVGIG (reference sequence). CDR3 length equals 12 residues. V was pared by 5 bases and J by 3 bases, with 10 bases between. CDR3 amino acids: CAWGGSYTEAFF. CDR3 DNA sequence: TGTGCCTGGGGGGGCAGCTACACTGAAGCTTTCTTT.

The V gene is TRBV7-2, the J gene TRBJ2-7; tentatively, D is TRBD1 (6 bases). Germline V gene sequence: CDR1 SGHTA, CDR2 FQGNSA. V was trimmed by 2 bases and J by 3 bases, leaving 11 bases between them. The CDR3 loop spans 14 amino acids. CDR3 protein: CASSLNQGYYEQYF. The CDR3 DNA is TGTGCCAGCAGCTTAAATCAGGGGTACTACGAGCAGTACTTC.

The gene calls are TRBV2 and TRBJ1-1; 9 bases are shared with TRBD1. CDR1 SNHLY and CDR2 FYNNEI come from the germline V gene. V was pared by 8 bases and J by 11 bases, with 12 bases of the junction left unmatched. CDR3 size: 13 residues. CDR3 in amino acids: CASSSDRGGKAFF. The CDR3 DNA is TGTGCCAGCTCCTCGGACAGGGGTGGAAAGGCTTTCTTT. Full variable domain (missing parts from reference TRBV2 and TRBJ1-1): EPEVTQTPSHQVTQMGQEVILRCVPISNHLYFYWYRQILGQKVEFLVSFYNNEISEKSEIFDDQFSVERPDGSNFTLKIRSTKLEDSAMYFCASSSDRGGKAFFGQGTRLTVV.

The chain carries TRBV30 and TRBJ2-7; the D gene is possibly TRBD2 (6 bases). Germline assignment: CDR1 GTSNPN and CDR2 SVGIG (reference sequence). CDR3 length: 13 amino acids. V lost 1 base and J lost 7, with 14 bases in between. The DNA for the CDR3 is TGTGCCTGGAGTGGGAGGAGGGATGGAGAGCAGTACTTC. This encodes CAWSGRRDGEQYF.

The genes are TRBV14 and TRBJ2-7; 8 nucleotides line up with TRBD1. The CDR3 spans 13 residues. Trimming cost V 5 bases and J 9 bases; bases outside gene matches: 9. CDR1 SGHDN and CDR2 FVKESK come from the germline V gene. The CDR3 nucleotides are TGTGCCAGCAGCACGGGACAGGCCGCGGGGCAGTACTTC. Translation: CASSTGQAAGQYF.

The gene calls are TRBV27 and TRBJ2-7; D gene uncertain. The germline gives CDR1 MNHEY, CDR2 SMNVEV (reference sequence). V was trimmed by 2 bases and J by 7 bases, leaving 9 bases between them. The CDR3 has 12 residues. The CDR3, as DNA: TGTGCCAGCAGTTTAGCGGCTGGTGAGCAGTACTTC. It yields the protein CASSLAAGEQYF.

V is TRBV2 and J is TRBJ2-2, with D perhaps TRBD1 (6 bases). There are 15 residues in the CDR3. CDR1 and CDR2 from the germline V gene are SNHLY and FYNNEI. Trimming left V 8 bases short and J 5 bases short, with 18 bases between. In DNA form, the CDR3 reads TGTGCCAGCGGGATGTTGGGGGCGCGGACCGGGGAGCTGTTTTTT. It specifies CASGMLGARTGELFF.

The chain recombines TRBV11-2 with TRBJ2-2; 12 nucleotides match TRBD2. CDR1 is SGHAT and CDR2 is FQNNGV in the germline V gene. V shed 5 bases, J shed 7 bases, and the junction held 11 bases outside the gene matches. CDR3 length: 17 amino acids. CDR3 sequence: CASSQEASGRAIGELFF. The CDR3 DNA reads TGTGCCAGCAGCCAGGAAGCTAGCGGGAGGGCAATCGGGGAGCTGTTTTTT.